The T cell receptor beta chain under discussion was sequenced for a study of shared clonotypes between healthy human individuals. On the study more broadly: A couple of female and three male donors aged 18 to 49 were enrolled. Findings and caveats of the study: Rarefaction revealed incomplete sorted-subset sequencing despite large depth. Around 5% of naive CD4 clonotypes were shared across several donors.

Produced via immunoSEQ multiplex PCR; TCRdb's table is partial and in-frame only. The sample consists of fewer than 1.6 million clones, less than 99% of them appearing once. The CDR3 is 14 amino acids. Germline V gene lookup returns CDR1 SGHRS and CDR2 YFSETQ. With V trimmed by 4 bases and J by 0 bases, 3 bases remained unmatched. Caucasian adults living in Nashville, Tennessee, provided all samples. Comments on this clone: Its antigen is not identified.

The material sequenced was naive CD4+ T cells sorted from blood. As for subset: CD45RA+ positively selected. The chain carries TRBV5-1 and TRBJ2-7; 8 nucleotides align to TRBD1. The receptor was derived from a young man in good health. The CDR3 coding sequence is TGCGCCAGCAGCCATACAGGGGGCTCCTACGAGCAGTACTTC. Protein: CASSHTGGSYEQYF. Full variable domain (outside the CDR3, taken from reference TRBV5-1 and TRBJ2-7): KAGVTQTPRYLIKTRGQQVTLSCSPISGHRSVSWYQQTPGQGLQFLFEYFSETQRNKGNFPGRFSGRQFSNSRSEMNVSTLELGDSALYLCASSHTGGSYEQYFGPGTRLTVT.